This T cell receptor (beta chain) came from a study of PD-1 blockade in classical Hodgkin lymphoma. Germline-derived CDR1 and CDR2 are KGHSH and LQKENI. The CDR3 is 16 residues long. V trimming: 6 bases; J trimming: 1 base; junction bases outside the gene matches: 9. Data came from immunoSEQ multiplex PCR; TCRdb stores just in-frame clones and leaves some out. The sample shows approximately 19,000 clones, around 80% of them seen only once. Study outcomes and limitations: Nivolumab starters within 1 year of ASCT were excluded. Newly diagnosed patients and complete responders had comparable diversity at baseline.

As for this clone: The antigen remains undetermined.

Each patient relapsed following autologous stem cell transplantation, and prior brentuximab vedotin exposure differed. This clonotype was sampled from a human donor with classical Hodgkin lymphoma. The specimen comprised peripheral blood mononuclear cells (PBMCs), sampled before the second cycle of nivolumab. The V call is TRBV18, the J call TRBJ2-1, with 7 bases that match TRBD2. The CDR3 sequence is CASSPSGTKSYNEQFF. CDR3 in DNA: TGTGCCAGCTCGCCTTCCGGGACTAAGTCCTACAATGAGCAGTTCTTC.